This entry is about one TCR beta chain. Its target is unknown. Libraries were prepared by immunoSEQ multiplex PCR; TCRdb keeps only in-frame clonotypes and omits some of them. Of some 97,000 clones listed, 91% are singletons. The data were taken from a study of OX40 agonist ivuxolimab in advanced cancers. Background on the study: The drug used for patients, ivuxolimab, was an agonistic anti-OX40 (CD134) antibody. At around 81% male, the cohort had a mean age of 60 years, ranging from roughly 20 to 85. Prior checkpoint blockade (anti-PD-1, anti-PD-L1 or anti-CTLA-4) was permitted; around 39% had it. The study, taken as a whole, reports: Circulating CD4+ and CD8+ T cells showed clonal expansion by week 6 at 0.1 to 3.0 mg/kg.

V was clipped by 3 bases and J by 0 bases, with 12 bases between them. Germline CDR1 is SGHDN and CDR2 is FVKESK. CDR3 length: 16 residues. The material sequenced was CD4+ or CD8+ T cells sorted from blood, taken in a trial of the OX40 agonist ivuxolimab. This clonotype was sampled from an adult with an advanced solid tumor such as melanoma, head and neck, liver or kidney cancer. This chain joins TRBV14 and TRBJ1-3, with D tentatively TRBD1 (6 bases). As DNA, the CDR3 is TGTGCCAGCAGCCATCGGACAGTAGCCTCTGGAAACACCATATATTTT. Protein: CASSHRTVASGNTIYF.